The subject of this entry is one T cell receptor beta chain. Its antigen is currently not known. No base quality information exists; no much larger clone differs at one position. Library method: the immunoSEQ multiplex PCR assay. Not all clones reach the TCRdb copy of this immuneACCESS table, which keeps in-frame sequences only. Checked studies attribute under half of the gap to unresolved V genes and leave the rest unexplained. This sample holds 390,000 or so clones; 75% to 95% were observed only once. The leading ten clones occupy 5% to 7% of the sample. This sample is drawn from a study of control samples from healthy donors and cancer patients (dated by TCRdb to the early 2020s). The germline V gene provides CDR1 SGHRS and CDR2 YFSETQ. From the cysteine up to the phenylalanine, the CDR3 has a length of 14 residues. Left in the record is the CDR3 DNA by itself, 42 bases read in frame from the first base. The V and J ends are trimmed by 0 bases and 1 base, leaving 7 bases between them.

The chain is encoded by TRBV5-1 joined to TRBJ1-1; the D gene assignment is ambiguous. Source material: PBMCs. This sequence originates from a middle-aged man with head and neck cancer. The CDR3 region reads CASSLGDTNTEAFF. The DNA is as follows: TGCGCCAGCAGCTTGGGTGATACGAACACTGAAGCTTTCTTT.